One TCR beta chain is described in this entry. TCRdb itself ran the 5' RACE reads through MiXCR, one entry per CDR3 protein. The sample records over 50,000 distinct CDR3 sequences, less than 9.5% being singletons. This sample is part of a study of early T cells in non-severe SARS-CoV-2 infection. The CDR3 totals 14 residues. Germline CDR1 is MNHEY and CDR2 is SMNVEV (reference sequence). Trimming removed 7 bases at V and 5 bases at J, with 15 bases between. V is TRBV27 and J is TRBJ2-1; weak D call: TRBD2 (6 bases). Sequencing used whole blood. The sequence was collected from an adult who was a healthcare worker with PCR-confirmed SARS-CoV-2 infection or an uninfected control (not recorded which). The CDR3 loop is CASTTGGGDNEQFF. The CDR3 region has the DNA TGTGCCAGCACCACCGGGGGTGGTGACAATGAGCAGTTCTTC.